Listed below are T cell receptor beta chains from one sample, sequenced in a study of T cell changes during pregnancy in multiple sclerosis. Data came from immunoSEQ multiplex PCR; TCRdb stores just in-frame clones and leaves some out. The profile covers about 48,000 clones, with roughly 92% appearing a single time and 0.91% taken by the ten largest. Sequences were derived from CD4+ T cells from peripheral blood mononuclear cells, sampled in the second trimester of pregnancy. These receptors all come from a female donor in good health, enrolled as a control in a pregnancy study. The CDR3 runs from the conserved cysteine through the conserved F or W. The order of the fields is CDR3 protein, CDR3 DNA, clone size, D gene, V gene, J gene. The D gene is left open where the match is weak. Not every row has a clone size; where given, it reads once, few, many or a size class.

CASSPESGNSYNEQFF	TGCGCCAGCAGCCCGGAATCAGGGAACTCCTACAATGAGCAGTTCTTC	.	.	TRBV5-1	TRBJ2-1
CASSESRGLDEQYF	TGCGCCAGCAGTGAGTCCAGAGGGCTCGACGAGCAGTACTTC	.	.	TRBV10-1	TRBJ2-7
CASKSGQGRTGANVLTF	TGTGCCAGTAAATCGGGACAGGGGCGGACTGGGGCCAACGTCCTGACTTTC	.	TRBD1	TRBV19	TRBJ2-6
CASRGLAETYEQYF	TGTGCCAGCAGGGGACTAGCGGAGACCTACGAGCAGTACTTC	.	TRBD2	TRBV6-6	TRBJ2-7
CASSSGRGGRQETQYF	TGTGCCAGCAGCTCCGGGAGGGGGGGGCGGCAAGAGACCCAGTACTTC	.	TRBD2	TRBV11-1	TRBJ2-5
CATSRDRGSDTQYF	TGTGCCACCAGCAGAGATAGGGGGTCCGATACGCAGTATTTT	.	.	TRBV15	TRBJ2-3
CASSLSRGLIPGNTIYF	TGCGCCAGCAGCTTATCTCGAGGTCTGATACCTGGAAACACCATATATTTT	.	.	TRBV5-1	TRBJ1-3
CASSDREGNQPQHF	TGTGCCAGCAGCGACAGGGAGGGCAATCAGCCCCAGCATTTT	.	TRBD1	TRBV7-8	TRBJ1-5
CASSIEAVQNEKLFF	TGTGCCAGTAGTATAGAGGCGGTACAAAATGAAAAACTGTTTTTT	.	.	TRBV19	TRBJ1-4
CASSLGGVTEAFF	TGTGCCAGCAGCTTAGGGGGGGTAACTGAAGCTTTCTTT	.	.	TRBV11-3	TRBJ1-1
CASRPQGYTNEKLFF	TGTGCCAGCAGACCCCAGGGGTATACTAATGAAAAACTGTTTTTT	.	.	TRBV5-5	TRBJ1-4
CASSFIEAYEQYF	TGTGCCAGCAGCTTTATAGAAGCCTACGAGCAGTACTTC	.	.	TRBV11-3	TRBJ2-7
CASNEGPTGSSPLHF	TGTGCCAGTAACGAGGGCCCGACAGGGAGTTCACCCCTCCACTTT	.	TRBD1	TRBV19	TRBJ1-6
CASSRTGGGNSPLHF	TGTGCCAGCAGCCGTACAGGGGGCGGGAATTCACCCCTCCACTTT	.	TRBD1	TRBV27	TRBJ1-6
CASSHTGTAPSGANVLTF	TGCGCCAGCAGCCACACCGGGACAGCCCCCTCTGGGGCCAACGTCCTGACTTTC	.	TRBD1	TRBV4-3	TRBJ2-6
CASSPRGGDSTSYNEQFF	TGTGCCAGCAGTCCACGTGGGGGGGACTCTACCTCCTACAATGAGCAGTTCTTC	.	TRBD2	TRBV25-1	TRBJ2-1
CASSPLGQGVRTEAFF	TGCGCCAGCAGCCCCCTTGGACAGGGGGTTCGGACTGAAGCTTTCTTT	.	TRBD1	TRBV5-1	TRBJ1-1
CASSPGTGGSYNEQFF	TGTGCCAGCAGCCCGGGGACCGGGGGATCGTACAATGAGCAGTTCTTC	once	.	TRBV7-8	TRBJ2-1
CASSSRGGGRNIQYF	TGTGCCAGCAGTTCACGGGGAGGGGGGAGGAACATTCAGTACTTC	.	.	TRBV28	TRBJ2-4
CASTTGNYGYTF	TGTGCCAGCACGACAGGGAACTATGGCTACACCTTC	.	TRBD1	TRBV6-5	TRBJ1-2
CASSARTSGRQGNEQFF	TGTGCCAGTAGTGCAAGGACTAGCGGGAGGCAGGGTAATGAGCAGTTCTTC	.	TRBD2	TRBV19	TRBJ2-1
CASSPTQGDNSPLHF	TGTGCCAGCTCACCCACACAGGGGGATAATTCACCCCTCCACTTT	few	TRBD1	TRBV18	TRBJ1-6
CASSLGSAYNEQFF	TGCGCCAGCAGCTTGGGTAGCGCGTACAATGAGCAGTTCTTC	.	.	TRBV5-1	TRBJ2-1
CASSPSGQGGGYTF	TGTGCCAGCTCACCTAGCGGACAGGGGGGTGGCTACACCTTC	.	TRBD1	TRBV18	TRBJ1-2
CASRGGAQGTGELFF	TGTGCCAGCCGTGGGGGGGCGCAGGGAACCGGGGAGCTGTTTTTT	.	.	TRBV7-3	TRBJ2-2
CASSLLRTEAFF	TGTGCCAGCAGTTTATTGCGTACTGAAGCTTTCTTT	.	.	TRBV28	TRBJ1-1
CASSPDSPQETQYF	TGCGCCAGCAGCCCGGACAGCCCTCAAGAGACCCAGTACTTC	.	.	TRBV5-1	TRBJ2-5
CASRGGAGRGAFF	TGTGCCAGCAGAGGAGGGGCAGGGCGAGGAGCTTTCTTT	.	.	TRBV28	TRBJ1-1
CASLSLAGGYNEQFF	TGTGCCAGCTTGTCCCTAGCGGGAGGTTACAATGAGCAGTTCTTC	.	TRBD2	TRBV6-6	TRBJ2-1
CASSVDGRGDNEQFF	TGTGCCAGCAGCGTAGACGGGAGGGGGGACAATGAGCAGTTCTTC	.	TRBD2	TRBV9	TRBJ2-1
CASSLPTDEQFF	TGTGCCAGCAGCCTACCCACCGATGAGCAGTTCTTC	.	.	TRBV7-3	TRBJ2-1
CASSQDWDRVYGYTF	TGCGCCAGCAGCCAAGATTGGGACAGAGTCTATGGCTACACCTTC	.	TRBD1	TRBV4-1	TRBJ1-2
CASSEYGTSSFNEQFF	TGTGCCAGCAGCGAATACGGGACTTCTTCCTTTAATGAGCAGTTCTTC	.	.	TRBV9	TRBJ2-1
CATSRDLAAGNEQFF	TGTGCCACCAGCAGAGATCTGGCGGCCGGAAATGAGCAGTTCTTC	.	.	TRBV15	TRBJ2-1
CASSQVSGVYYGYTF	TGTGCCAGCAGCCAAGTGTCCGGGGTCTACTATGGCTACACCTTC	.	.	TRBV4-2	TRBJ1-2
CATRTGRVGAQYF	TGTGCCACCCGGACAGGGCGAGTAGGTGCGCAGTACTTC	.	TRBD1	TRBV19	TRBJ2-7
CASSLWASGGQETQYF	TGTGCCAGCAGCTTGTGGGCTAGCGGGGGTCAAGAGACCCAGTACTTC	.	TRBD2	TRBV5-4	TRBJ2-5
CASSGIGGAGELFF	TGTGCCAGCAGCGGAATAGGAGGAGCCGGGGAGCTGTTTTTT	.	.	TRBV9	TRBJ2-2
CASSPGRGRRGTIYF	TGTGCCAGCTCACCGGGAAGGGGGCGGAGAGGCACCATATATTTT	.	TRBD1	TRBV18	TRBJ1-3
CASSYLTSGTGELFF	TGTGCCAGCAGTTACCTTACTAGCGGCACCGGGGAGCTGTTTTTT	.	TRBD2	TRBV6-5	TRBJ2-2
CASSQQTGGGNTIYF	TGTGCCAGCAGCCAACAAACAGGGGGGGGAAACACCATATATTTT	.	TRBD1	TRBV6-5	TRBJ1-3
CASSLENYGYTF	TGTGCCAGCAGTCTTGAGAACTATGGCTACACCTTC	.	.	TRBV6-1	TRBJ1-2
CAISEPPQDTQYF	TGTGCCATCAGTGAGCCCCCCCAAGATACGCAGTATTTT	.	.	TRBV10-3	TRBJ2-3
CASSPSQGNGYTF	TGTGCCAGCAGCCCTTCACAGGGGAATGGCTACACCTTC	.	TRBD1	TRBV28	TRBJ1-2
CASRKLTLTRVSNQPQHF	TGTGCCAGCAGGAAGCTCACGTTGACCAGGGTGAGCAATCAGCCCCAGCATTTT	.	.	TRBV9	TRBJ1-5
CASSLWTGVDGNTIYF	TGTGCCAGCAGTTTATGGACAGGGGTGGACGGAAACACCATATATTTT	once	TRBD1	TRBV28	TRBJ1-3
CASSYSGGRGYEQYF	TGTGCCAGCAGTTACTCGGGCGGGAGAGGGTACGAGCAGTACTTC	.	TRBD2	TRBV6-5	TRBJ2-7
CASSPSGSHYEQYF	TGTGCCAGCAGTCCTAGCGGGAGCCACTACGAGCAGTACTTC	.	TRBD2	TRBV7-9	TRBJ2-7
CASSRTSGTNGYNEQFF	TGTGCCAGCAGCCGGACTAGCGGGACAAACGGATACAATGAGCAGTTCTTC	.	TRBD2	TRBV11-2	TRBJ2-1
CASSYSNRMNYGYTF	TGTGCCAGCAGTTACTCGAACAGAATGAACTATGGCTACACCTTC	once	.	TRBV6-5	TRBJ1-2
CASSRTSATEQFF	TGTGCCAGCAGCAGGACTAGCGCGACGGAGCAGTTCTTC	.	TRBD2	TRBV2	TRBJ2-1
CASSLSSAEAFF	TGTGCCAGCTCACTTTCCTCAGCTGAAGCTTTCTTT	.	.	TRBV18	TRBJ1-1
CASSLVVAQETQYF	TGTGCCAGCAGCTTGGTTGTAGCCCAAGAGACCCAGTACTTC	.	.	TRBV5-4	TRBJ2-5
CASSEGRGTQYF	TGTGCCAGCAGTGAAGGCAGGGGGACCCAGTACTTC	.	.	TRBV2	TRBJ2-5